This T cell receptor beta chain was recorded in a study of molecular identifiers for immune sequencing clone quantification. This clonotype was seen many times. One entry per CDR3 protein results from TCRdb running MiXCR on the PCR reads. The data contain just over 35,000 distinct CDR3 sequences, around a sixth of them singletons. The TCR comes from a human donor in good health. Some libraries in this study had Jurkat cell RNA spiked in. Sequences were obtained from naive CD8+ T cells from blood, with Jurkat cell RNA spiked in. As for subset: FACS-sorted CD8+CD4-CCR7+CD45RA+ naive T cells.

The CDR3 bases are TGCGCCAGCAGCCATCAACCTAGGGGATCCCGGGAGACCCAGTACTTC. Amino acids: CASSHQPRGSRETQYF. The chain links TRBV4-1 to TRBJ2-5; possibly TRBD1 for D (5 bases). The CDR3 spans 16 residues. Germline values: CDR1 MGHRA, CDR2 YSYEKL. The V end was cut by 3 bases, the J end by 5 bases, with 19 bases between.